These 27 T cell receptor beta chains originate from one sample sequenced in a study of CD8 T cells in ankylosing spondylitis. TCRdb analysed the 5' RACE reads with MiXCR anew, one entry per CDR3 protein. The sample holds 200,000 to 300,000 distinct CDR3 sequences, around 8% seen once. Specimen: blood, either unsorted or a sorted T cell fraction (not recorded which). The receptors derive from a female donor with ankylosing spondylitis or in good health (not recorded which).

This clonotype was seen ten or more times. The chain employs TRBV5-5 and TRBJ2-7; D is perhaps TRBD2 (5 bases). V gave up 0 bases and J gave up 5 bases, with 12 bases separating them. Germline values: CDR1 SGHKS, CDR2 YYEKEE (reference sequence). CDR3 length equals 14 residues. The CDR3 bases are TGTGCCAGCAGCTTGGCCCCCGAGGGAGACGAGCAGTACTTC. Protein product: CASSLAPEGDEQYF.

The table lists this clonotype with many counts. The chain is built from TRBV7-6 and TRBJ2-7, with 8 nucleotides matching TRBD1. The CDR3 is made up of 19 amino acids. In germline, CDR1 is SGHVS, CDR2 FNYEAQ. After removal of 0 bases from V and 0 bases from J, the junction contained 13 bases not matched to a gene. CDR3 protein: CASSLAASLGQEYSYEQYF. DNA of the CDR3: TGTGCCAGCAGCTTAGCCGCCTCCTTGGGACAGGAGTACTCCTACGAGCAGTACTTC.

This clonotype was seen many times. The CDR3 here is CASSSPGLTRSKFF. Written as DNA, the CDR3 is TGTGCCAGCAGCTCCCCGGGGCTGACACGGAGTAAGTTCTTC. The chain is built from TRBV5-4 and TRBJ2-1; D possibly matches TRBD1 or TRBD2 (5 bases each). The CDR3 sequence is 14 residues long. V lost 3 bases and J 14 bases, leaving 21 bases between the germline ends. CDR1 SGHNT and CDR2 YYREEE come from the germline V gene (reference sequence).

This clonotype was observed many times. This rearrangement joins TRBV4-3 to TRBJ1-3; D is unclear. V lost 0 bases to trimming and J lost 4 bases, with 10 bases between them. This CDR3 is 15 amino acids long. The germline CDR1 and CDR2 sequences are LGHNA and YSLEER. CDR3 sequence (DNA): TGCGCCAGCAGCCAAGATTCAGGCGGGGGAAACACCATATATTTT. Protein: CASSQDSGGGNTIYF.

This clonotype was counted ten times or more. The J gene is TRBJ1-1, the V gene TRBV7-8; maybe TRBD1 (5 bases). The CDR3 is 13 residues long. V lost 5 bases, J lost 7 bases, and 14 bases lay in between. Germline values: CDR1 SGHVS, CDR2 FQNEAQ. The DNA of the CDR3 is TGTGCCAGCAGCCTACAACGTCAGGGTGAAGCTTTCTTT. This sequence encodes CASSLQRQGEAFF.

The rearrangement uses TRBV5-1 and TRBJ2-1, with TRBD2 matching over 13 bases. The CDR3 totals 17 residues. Germline lookup yields CDR1 SGHRS and CDR2 YFSETQ. The V segment lost 4 bases and the J segment 2 bases; nucleotides outside the gene matches: 6. The CDR3 region has the DNA TGCGCCAGCAGCCCCCAACTAGCGGGAGGGCCCTACAATGAGCAGTTCTTC. Translated: CASSPQLAGGPYNEQFF.

This clonotype was found many times. This chain links TRBV20-1 with TRBJ1-1, with D tentatively TRBD1 (5 bases). Trimming removed 3 bases at V and 3 bases at J, with 11 bases between. This CDR3 spans 13 amino acids. The germline V gene has CDR1 DFQATT and CDR2 SNEGSKA (reference sequence). The CDR3 sequence: CSARPPGHTEAFF. Written as DNA, the CDR3 is TGCAGTGCTAGGCCCCCGGGACACACTGAAGCTTTCTTT.

This clonotype was seen many times. The chain joins TRBV2 to TRBJ2-2; D uncertain. V was pared by 3 bases and J by 7 bases, with 9 bases between. Germline V CDR1 and CDR2: SNHLY, FYNNEI. The CDR3 sequence is 13 residues long. This CDR3 reads CASSEGRFGELFF. The DNA of the CDR3 is TGTGCCAGCAGTGAGGGCCGGTTCGGGGAGCTGTTTTTT.

A word on this clonotype: This may arise from a read error, as a much more abundant clone is one base away. J is TRBJ2-3 and V is TRBV20-1; 13 bases map to TRBD2. CDR3 length: 16 residues. The germline CDR1 and CDR2 sequences are DFQATT and SNEGSKA (reference sequence). The CDR3 DNA sequence: TGCAGTGCTAGAGCTTCGACTAGCGGGAGGAGAGATACGCCGTATTTT. This sequence encodes CSARASTSGRRDTPYF.

The sample holds many counts of this clonotype. The chain links TRBV12-3 or TRBV12-4 to TRBJ2-3, with TRBD2 matching over 10 bases. The CDR3 totals 14 residues. The ends lost 6 bases at V and 4 bases at J; junction bases unmatched: 4. The CDR3 here is CASSPSGRPDTQYF. Here the CDR3 DNA reads TGTGCCAGCAGCCCTAGCGGGAGACCAGATACGCAGTATTTT.

Turning to this clonotype: This may be a read error, as it is one base from a much larger clone. The rearrangement links TRBV5-1 to TRBJ2-7; D is unclear. Germline V gives CDR1 SGHRS, CDR2 YFSETQ. Trimming stripped 3 bases from V and 3 bases from J, with 19 bases between. This CDR3 is 16 amino acids long. The CDR3 DNA is TGCGCCAGCAGCTGGGATGGGTCTGTAGTGGGCTACGAGCAGTACTTC. Protein product: CASSWDGSVVGYEQYF.

This clonotype was counted at least ten times. The rearrangement joins TRBV11-2 to TRBJ2-1; 7 bases map to TRBD2. V lost 4 bases and J lost 6; bases outside the gene matches: 9. In germline, CDR1 is SGHAT, CDR2 FQNNGV. The CDR3 has 15 residues. This chain's CDR3 is CASSYGRLATNEQFF. CDR3 bases: TGTGCCAGCAGCTACGGGAGGCTAGCGACCAATGAGCAGTTCTTC. Supplemented by reference TRBV11-2 and TRBJ2-1, the full variable domain reads EAGVAQSPRYKIIEKRQSVAFWCNPISGHATLYWYQQILGQGPKLLIQFQNNGVVDDSQLPKDRFSAERLKGVDSTLKIQPAKLEDSAVYLCASSYGRLATNEQFFGPGTRLTVL.

This clonotype was found many times. The genes are TRBV6-1 and TRBJ2-5, with D perhaps assigned TRBD1 or TRBD2 (6 bases each). CDR1 MNHNS and CDR2 SASEGT come from the germline V gene. The CDR3 spans 13 residues. V was cut by 6 bases and J by 4 bases, with 12 bases left in between. CDR3 bases: TGTGCCAGCAGCCCCACGGGGGCAGAGACCCAGTACTTC. Protein sequence: CASSPTGAETQYF.

This clonotype was seen repeatedly, ten times or more. The CDR3 DNA is TGCAGTGCTACCCTAGCGGGAATATACAATGAGCAGTTCTTC. Encoded protein: CSATLAGIYNEQFF. The chain carries TRBV20-1 and TRBJ2-1; 9 bases map to TRBD2. Germline trimming cut 4 bases from V and 4 bases from J; bases unmatched to any gene: 5. Germline CDR1 is DFQATT and CDR2 is SNEGSKA (reference sequence). The CDR3 length is 14 residues.

The J gene is TRBJ1-5, the V gene TRBV5-1; 9 bases are shared with TRBD1. Germline V gene lookup returns CDR1 SGHRS and CDR2 YFSETQ. Germline trimming cut 4 bases from V and 4 bases from J; bases unmatched to any gene: 15. The CDR3 has 18 amino acids. The CDR3 spells CASSRGIFGQGKNQPQHF. CDR3 nucleotides: TGCGCCAGCAGCAGGGGAATCTTCGGACAGGGGAAAAATCAGCCCCAGCATTTT.

This clonotype occurred a few times. The chain joins TRBV7-6 to TRBJ2-1, with 8 nucleotides matching TRBD1. Germline loops: CDR1 SGHVS, CDR2 FNYEAQ. The CDR3 length is 15 residues. V was pared by 1 base and J by 5 bases, with 4 bases of the junction left unmatched. The CDR3 sequence: CASSLDRGAHNEQFF. The DNA for the CDR3 is TGTGCCAGCAGCTTAGACAGGGGGGCACACAATGAGCAGTTCTTC.

This clonotype was counted at least ten times. The V gene is TRBV7-9, the J gene TRBJ2-1, with D possibly being TRBD2 (6 bases). The CDR3 totals 17 residues. Trimming shortened V by 5 bases and J by 0 bases, and 17 bases separated the two germline ends. From germline, CDR1 is SEHNR and CDR2 FQNEAQ (reference sequence). This CDR3 is CASSGQRALSSYNEQFF. CDR3 sequence (DNA): TGTGCCAGCAGCGGCCAGCGGGCGCTGAGCTCCTACAATGAGCAGTTCTTC.

Details on this clonotype: It may be a read error: a sequence one base away is much more abundant. The V gene is TRBV27, the J gene TRBJ2-1; 10 bases align to TRBD2. Germline V CDR1 and CDR2: MNHEY, SMNVEV (reference sequence). The CDR3 is 17 amino acids. V trimming: 6 bases; J trimming: 6 bases; junction bases outside the gene matches: 14. The CDR3 region has the DNA TGTGCCAGCAGAAAATTAGCGGGAGGACGATCCGGCAATGAGCAGTTCTTC. Its protein is CASRKLAGGRSGNEQFF.

This clonotype occurred many times. The J gene is TRBJ2-7, the V gene TRBV10-3; D call uncertain. There are 15 residues in the CDR3. V lost 8 bases to trimming and J lost 0 bases, with 17 bases between them. The germline gives CDR1 ENHRY, CDR2 SYGVKD. The DNA of the CDR3 is TGTGCCATCGGACCATCCCAAGCGAGCTCCTACGAGCAGTACTTC. Translation: CAIGPSQASSYEQYF.

At least ten counts were recorded for this clonotype. V is TRBV5-1 and J is TRBJ1-4; D is unresolved. Germline V lookup: CDR1 SGHRS, CDR2 YFSETQ. V lost 5 bases to trimming and J lost 0 bases, with 11 bases between them. This CDR3 spans 15 amino acids. The CDR3 DNA sequence: TGCGCCAGCAGTCGGGTCTTTTCAACTAATGAAAAACTGTTTTTT. Its protein product is CASSRVFSTNEKLFF.

The table lists this clonotype with many counts. This chain links TRBV7-2 with TRBJ2-7; D gene uncertain. Germline CDR1 SGHTA, CDR2 FQGNSA. The CDR3 extends over 13 amino acids. V lost 2 bases and J lost 3, with 8 bases in between. The CDR3 coding sequence is TGTGCCAGCAGCTTATATACCGACTACGAGCAGTACTTC. Translating it yields CASSLYTDYEQYF. Supplemented by reference TRBV7-2 and TRBJ2-7, the full variable domain reads GAGVSQSPSNKVTEKGKDVELRCDPISGHTALYWYRQSLGQGLEFLIYFQGNSAPDKSGLPSDRFSAERTGGSVSTLTIQRTQQEDSAVYLCASSLYTDYEQYFGPGTRLTVT.

This clonotype was found many times. V usage is TRBV29-1 and J usage is TRBJ2-7, with D hard to call. CDR3 length: 12 amino acids. V gave up 7 bases and J gave up 4 bases, with 14 bases separating them. Germline V gene sequence: CDR1 SQVTM, CDR2 ANQGSEA. Here the CDR3 reads CSALWGKYEQYF. The CDR3, as DNA: TGCAGCGCCCTGTGGGGAAAATACGAGCAGTACTTC.

This clonotype was counted ten times or more. The chain is built from TRBV5-1 and TRBJ2-4; perhaps D is TRBD1 or TRBD2 (5 bases each). V was pared by 3 bases and J by 5 bases, with 12 bases between. CDR1 and CDR2 (germline): SGHRS, YFSETQ. The CDR3 extends over 14 amino acids. This CDR3 is CASSSGTPENIQYF. CDR3 bases: TGCGCCAGCAGCTCCGGGACGCCCGAAAACATTCAGTACTTC. Drawing the rest from reference TRBV5-1 and TRBJ2-4, the complete variable domain is KAGVTQTPRYLIKTRGQQVTLSCSPISGHRSVSWYQQTPGQGLQFLFEYFSETQRNKGNFPGRFSGRQFSNSRSEMNVSTLELGDSALYLCASSSGTPENIQYFGAGTRLSVL.

This clonotype was detected ten times or more. CDR3 DNA sequence: TGTGCCAGCCGGGCTGCTGCTTCCTACGAGCAGTACTTC. Translation gives CASRAAASYEQYF. The chain joins TRBV2 to TRBJ2-7; D remains ambiguous. The V and J ends lost 8 bases and 1 base respectively, with 12 bases between them. The germline V gene has CDR1 SNHLY and CDR2 FYNNEI. CDR3 size: 13 residues.

The chain's CDR3 is CAWSVRGGGQPQHF. The CDR3 DNA reads as TGTGCCTGGAGTGTGCGGGGAGGAGGTCAGCCCCAGCATTTT. V gene TRBV30 combines with J gene TRBJ1-5; D call uncertain. The CDR3 sequence is 14 residues long. The ends were cut back, 0 bases at V and 6 bases at J, with 12 bases in the middle. Germline V lookup: CDR1 GTSNPN, CDR2 SVGIG (reference sequence). The variable domain in full, with the rest retrieved from reference TRBV30 and TRBJ1-5, is SQTIHQWPATLVQPVGSPLSLECTVEGTSNPNLYWYRQAAGRGLQLLFYSVGIGQISSEVPQNLSASRPQDRQFILSSKKLLLSDSGFYLCAWSVRGGGQPQHFGDGTRLSIL.

The J gene is TRBJ2-2, the V gene TRBV6-1; D perhaps matches TRBD1 (7 bases). Germline assignment: CDR1 MNHNS and CDR2 SASEGT. The germline V and J ends were trimmed by 5 bases and 6 bases, with 10 bases remaining between them. The CDR3 has 13 residues. The DNA for the CDR3 is TGTGCCAGCAGTCGGAGGGGGCCCGGGGAGCTGTTTTTT. Its protein is CASSRRGPGELFF.

The chain carries TRBV5-4 and TRBJ2-1, with D maybe TRBD2 (5 bases). Trimming took 4 bases from V and 5 from J, leaving 16 bases between them. The CDR3 totals 15 residues. Looked up from germline, CDR1 is SGHNT and CDR2 is YYREEE (reference sequence). The CDR3 DNA follows: TGTGCCAGCAGCGCGGCCCGGGATCGGGACAATGAGCAGTTCTTC. Residues: CASSAARDRDNEQFF.